This T cell receptor (beta chain) stems from a study of blood T cell repertoires in COVID-19. Between the trimmed V and J ends, which lost 4 bases and 4 bases, there was a span of 14 bases. CDR3 length: 14 residues. The V gene's germline CDR1 is LGHNA and CDR2 YSLEER. In the source study's methods: Reference gene primers were amplified, and this amplification served to estimate nucleated cell counts. Sequencing was performed with immunoSEQ multiplex PCR; in TCRdb, only in-frame clones are kept and a portion is missing. That table supplies the V and J calls and clone size; D and trimming were determined from the DNA. This table has approximately 390,000 clones, 90% appearing once.

The clonotype was recovered from a man between 18 and 29 years old with active or convalescent COVID-19. V and J are TRBV4-3 and TRBJ2-7, with D perhaps matching TRBD2 (6 bases). Specimen: peripheral blood. The CDR3 bases are TGCGCCAGCAGCCTCCTTACGGGGAGGTACGAGCAGTACTTC. Translating it yields CASSLLTGRYEQYF.